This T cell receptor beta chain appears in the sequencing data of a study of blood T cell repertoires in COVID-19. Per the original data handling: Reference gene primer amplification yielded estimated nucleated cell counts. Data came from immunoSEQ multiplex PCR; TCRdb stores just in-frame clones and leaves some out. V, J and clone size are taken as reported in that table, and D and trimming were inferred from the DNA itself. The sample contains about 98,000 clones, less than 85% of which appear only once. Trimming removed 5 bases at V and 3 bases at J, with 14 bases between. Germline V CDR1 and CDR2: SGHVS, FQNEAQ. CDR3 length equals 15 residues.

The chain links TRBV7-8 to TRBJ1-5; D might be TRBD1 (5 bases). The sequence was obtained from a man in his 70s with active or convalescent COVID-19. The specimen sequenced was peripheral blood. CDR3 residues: CASSPSRGDNQPQHF. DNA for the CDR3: TGTGCCAGCAGCCCCTCACGGGGGGACAATCAGCCCCAGCATTTT.